A single sample is the source of the 26 T cell receptor beta chains below, sequenced in a study of T-cell reconstitution after alpha-beta-depleted transplantation in children. The authors prepared the TCRbeta library with unique molecular identifiers. From the PCR reads, TCRdb called clonotypes with MiXCR, one entry per CDR3 protein. The table shows a few hundred thousand distinct CDR3 sequences, with around 25% occurring only once. The material sequenced was PBMCs, mostly from graft donor cells, taken 180 days after TCRalphabeta/CD19-depleted stem cell transplant. The receptors derive from a male patient aged 10-17 years who had a stem cell transplant for acute lymphoblastic leukemia, so the T cells may come from the graft donor.

This rearrangement joins TRBV29-1 to TRBJ2-1, with TRBD2 matching over 8 bases. V trimming: 4 bases; J trimming: 2 bases; junction bases outside the gene matches: 1. CDR1 SQVTM and CDR2 ANQGSEA come from the germline V gene. The CDR3 extends over 13 amino acids. CDR3 sequence: CSVGTSPYNEQFF. In nucleotides, the CDR3 is TGCAGCGTTGGGACTAGCCCCTACAATGAGCAGTTCTTC.

The genes are TRBV7-6 and TRBJ2-3; the D is unclear. The CDR3 runs 15 residues. Germline V gives CDR1 SGHVS, CDR2 FNYEAQ. V lost 1 base, J lost 2 bases, and 10 bases lay in between. The chain's CDR3 is CASSLGSLLTDTQYF. The CDR3 DNA reads TGTGCCAGCAGCTTAGGCTCCCTACTCACAGATACGCAGTATTTT.

V is TRBV5-1 and J is TRBJ1-4; 8 nucleotides match TRBD1. Looked up from germline, CDR1 is SGHRS and CDR2 is YFSETQ. The CDR3 is 16 amino acids. V was pared by 4 bases and J by 6 bases, with 11 bases of the junction left unmatched. The CDR3 loop is CASSLGVTGADEKLFF. CDR3 nucleotides: TGCGCCAGCAGCCTGGGGGTGACAGGGGCGGATGAAAAACTGTTTTTT.

This clonotype has more than one count but fewer than ten. This chain links TRBV5-4 with TRBJ2-3, with 7 bases aligning to TRBD1. V lost 2 bases, J lost 1 base, and 4 bases stayed unmatched. CDR1 and CDR2 from the germline V gene are SGHNT and YYREEE (reference sequence). This CDR3 spans 15 amino acids. This CDR3 is CASSFRGGGTDTQYF. As DNA, the CDR3 is TGTGCCAGCAGCTTTAGAGGGGGCGGCACAGATACGCAGTATTTT.

The chain uses TRBV5-5 and TRBJ2-2; 7 bases match TRBD1. Germline trimming cut 1 base from V and 6 bases from J; bases unmatched to any gene: 6. This CDR3 has 15 amino acids. Germline V gene data show CDR1 as SGHKS and CDR2 as YYEKEE (reference sequence). CDR3 residues: CASSLFTGAPGELFF. The CDR3 DNA follows: TGTGCCAGCAGCTTGTTCACAGGGGCTCCCGGGGAGCTGTTTTTT.

The chain employs TRBV3-1 and TRBJ2-7; tentatively, D is TRBD2 (6 bases). The CDR3 runs 14 residues. Trimming removed 6 bases from V and 3 bases from J, with 15 bases in between. Germline lookup yields CDR1 LGHDT and CDR2 YNNKEL (reference sequence). As DNA, the CDR3 is TGTGCCAGCAGAAAAGCGGGTCAGCACTACGAGCAGTACTTC. Translating gives CASRKAGQHYEQYF.

This chain connects TRBV5-1 to TRBJ1-6; TRBD1 aligns across 8 bases. Trimming at V came to 4 bases and at J to 7 bases, leaving 10 bases not matched to a gene. Looked up from germline, CDR1 is SGHRS and CDR2 is YFSETQ. The CDR3 runs to 16 residues. The CDR3 coding sequence is TGCGCCAGCAGCCCCCGTCCAGGGGGCGAAAATTCACCCCTCCACTTT. Its translation: CASSPRPGGENSPLHF.

The J gene is TRBJ2-1, the V gene TRBV7-9, with 9 bases lining up with TRBD2. The germline V gene has CDR1 SEHNR and CDR2 FQNEAQ (reference sequence). The CDR3 sequence is 16 residues long. V trimming: 5 bases; J trimming: 3 bases; junction bases outside the gene matches: 8. The CDR3, as DNA: TGTGCCAGCAGCGAGCTAGCGGGACCCTTCTACAATGAGCAGTTCTTC. Residues: CASSELAGPFYNEQFF.

This clonotype has a handful of counts. The chain links TRBV28 to TRBJ1-1; D not resolved. Germline V gene data show CDR1 as MDHEN and CDR2 as SYDVKM. Trimming took off 3 bases at V and 1 base at J, with 3 bases between the two ends. The CDR3 is made up of 12 amino acids. CDR3 in amino acids: CASSFKNTEAFF. CDR3 bases: TGTGCCAGCAGTTTCAAGAACACTGAAGCTTTCTTT. Full variable domain (rest looked up from reference TRBV28 and TRBJ1-1): DVKVTQSSRYLVKRTGEKVFLECVQDMDHENMFWYRQDPGLGLRLIYFSYDVKMKEKGDIPEGYSVSREKKERFSLILESASTNQTSMYLCASSFKNTEAFFGQGTRLTVV.

The J gene is TRBJ2-6, the V gene TRBV4-1; D gene unclear. The germline gives CDR1 MGHRA, CDR2 YSYEKL. CDR3 length: 14 residues. V shed 5 bases and J shed 2 bases, with 7 bases lying between them. Here the CDR3 reads CASSIAPGANVLTF. The CDR3 region has the DNA TGCGCCAGCAGCATCGCCCCTGGGGCCAACGTCCTGACTTTC.

In the case of this clonotype: Here the CDR3 omits its conserved ending phenylalanine or tryptophan, so a read error is the likely source. The CDR3 DNA is TGTGCCAGTAGGGGACTAGGGGAAGAGACCCAGTACTCC. The encoded protein is CASRGLGEETQYS. The rearrangement uses TRBV19 and TRBJ2-5; 8 bases align to TRBD2. After removal of 6 bases from V and 3 bases from J, the junction contained 3 bases not matched to a gene. The CDR3 extends over 13 amino acids. The germline V gene has CDR1 LNHDA and CDR2 SQIVND (reference sequence).

The chain uses TRBV18 and TRBJ2-5, with 8 bases matching TRBD1. Germline assignment: CDR1 KGHSH and CDR2 LQKENI. Losses at the gene ends were 7 bases for V and 5 bases for J; bases not matched to a gene: 6. The CDR3 totals 13 residues. CDR3 nucleotides: TGTGCCAGCTTCAGGGGGCCGGGTGAGACCCAGTACTTC. It yields the protein CASFRGPGETQYF.

The rearrangement joins TRBV25-1 to TRBJ2-5, with D possibly TRBD1 on 5 matching bases. Trimming took 6 bases from V and 1 from J, leaving 9 bases between them. The germline V gene has CDR1 MGHDK and CDR2 SYGVNS. This CDR3 has 13 residues. The CDR3 nucleotides read TGTGCCAGCAGCGCAGGGATCCAAGAGACCCAGTACTTC. It is translated as CASSAGIQETQYF.

The CDR3: CASSSRGRGRNEQFF. CDR3 nucleotides: TGCGCCAGCAGCTCCCGGGGCAGGGGCCGGAATGAGCAGTTCTTC. This chain joins TRBV5-1 and TRBJ2-1; a weak D match, TRBD1 (6 bases). Trimming stripped 3 bases from V and 7 bases from J, with 17 bases between. This CDR3 comprises 15 residues. Germline CDR1 is SGHRS and CDR2 is YFSETQ.

The chain joins TRBV6-5 to TRBJ2-7; 11 bases are shared with TRBD2. Per the germline V gene, CDR1 is MNHEY and CDR2 is SVGAGI. This CDR3 contains 14 residues. With 0 bases clipped from V and 6 bases from J, the junction kept 1 base outside the gene matches. In DNA, the CDR3 is TGTGCCAGCAGTTACTCGGGGACTAGCGGCGAGCAGTACTTC. This translates into CASSYSGTSGEQYF.

J is TRBJ2-7 and V is TRBV27; TRBD2 might be the D (6 bases). V dropped 6 bases and J dropped 1 base, with 13 bases sitting between them. Germline loops: CDR1 MNHEY, CDR2 SMNVEV (reference sequence). This CDR3 contains 14 residues. CDR3 DNA sequence: TGTGCCAGCAGCTGGGGCGGGGCGTCCTACGAGCAGTACTTC. As protein: CASSWGGASYEQYF.

The rearrangement joins TRBV3-1 to TRBJ2-5; 7 nucleotides agree with TRBD1. Per the germline V gene, CDR1 is LGHDT and CDR2 is YNNKEL (reference sequence). CDR3 length equals 14 residues. With V trimmed by 4 bases and J by 5 bases, 7 bases remained unmatched. CDR3 sequence: CASSPDRAGETQYF. The CDR3 bases are TGTGCCAGCAGCCCCGACAGGGCGGGTGAGACCCAGTACTTC.

This clonotype was counted between two and nine times. This chain uses TRBV10-3 with TRBJ2-3; D unresolved. V lost 4 bases to trimming and J lost 2 bases, with 4 bases between them. The CDR3 totals 12 residues. Per the germline V gene, CDR1 is ENHRY and CDR2 is SYGVKD. CDR3 sequence: CAISGNTDTQYF. In DNA, the CDR3 is TGTGCCATCAGTGGGAACACAGATACGCAGTATTTT.

This clonotype was found a few times. The V gene is TRBV5-6, the J gene TRBJ2-5, with D perhaps TRBD1 (6 bases). This CDR3 comprises 15 residues. Trimming left V 0 bases short and J 2 bases short, with 11 bases between. Germline CDR1 is SGHDT and CDR2 is YYEEEE. The CDR3 DNA follows: TGTGCCAGCAGCTTGGCAACAGGGCGACAAGAGACCCAGTACTTC. Encoded protein: CASSLATGRQETQYF.

This clonotype was detected once. The rearrangement links TRBV5-1 to TRBJ1-4, with 7 bases matching TRBD1. Germline lookup yields CDR1 SGHRS and CDR2 YFSETQ. J gave up 5 bases and V 2 bases, and 9 bases lay outside the gene matches. The CDR3 loop spans 16 amino acids. The CDR3 DNA follows: TGCGCCAGCAGCTTACGTCCCACAGGGGCAAATGAAAAACTGTTTTTT. This translates into CASSLRPTGANEKLFF.

This clonotype was counted a few times. The CDR3 region is CASRLHGTGDNEQFF. CDR3 in DNA: TGTGCCAGCAGACTCCACGGGACAGGGGACAATGAGCAGTTCTTC. The rearrangement joins TRBV6-1 to TRBJ2-1; 10 bases are shared with TRBD1. After removal of 6 bases from V and 5 bases from J, the junction contained 7 bases not matched to a gene. The CDR3 has 15 residues. Germline CDR1 is MNHNS and CDR2 is SASEGT.

This clonotype showed up just a few times. The chain employs TRBV7-9 and TRBJ2-6; D may be TRBD1 (5 bases). Trimming removed 0 bases at V and 4 bases at J, with 13 bases between. There are 17 residues in the CDR3. The germline V gene has CDR1 SEHNR and CDR2 FQNEAQ (reference sequence). In DNA form, the CDR3 reads TGTGCCAGCAGCTTAGCCCCCCGCAGGACAGGGGCCAACGTCCTGACTTTC. Translation gives CASSLAPRRTGANVLTF.

In this sample, this clonotype turned up a few times. The rearrangement uses TRBV7-9 and TRBJ1-1; D remains ambiguous. Trimming cost V 2 bases and J 2 bases, with 12 bases left between them. This CDR3 spans 15 amino acids. Germline V CDR1 and CDR2: SEHNR, FQNEAQ (reference sequence). This CDR3 is CASSLQPLTNTEAFF. DNA of the CDR3: TGTGCCAGCAGCTTACAGCCCCTCACTAACACTGAAGCTTTCTTT.

This clonotype was observed a handful of times. This rearrangement joins TRBV5-1 to TRBJ2-4, with D unclear. V lost 8 bases, J lost 3 bases, and 12 bases lay in between. The CDR3 contains 13 residues. Germline lookup yields CDR1 SGHRS and CDR2 YFSETQ. The CDR3 nucleotides are TGCGCCAGTACCACTTGGGACAAAAACATTCAGTACTTC. This encodes CASTTWDKNIQYF.

This clonotype has only a few counts. This CDR3 reads CSAIGTSGGMNEQFF. The DNA of the CDR3 is TGCAGTGCTATTGGGACTAGCGGGGGGATGAATGAGCAGTTCTTC. The chain is built from TRBV20-1 and TRBJ2-1; 15 bases align to TRBD2. Germline V CDR1 and CDR2: DFQATT, SNEGSKA (reference sequence). This CDR3 region has 15 residues. The junction had 5 bases not matched to a gene; V was cut back by 4 bases and J by 7 bases.

This clonotype has only a few counts. The chain joins TRBV6-1 to TRBJ2-1, with 13 bases fitting TRBD2. The germline V gene encodes CDR1 MNHNS and CDR2 SASEGT. With 8 bases clipped from V and 3 bases from J, the junction kept 7 bases outside the gene matches. The CDR3 extends over 16 amino acids. The CDR3 DNA follows: TGTGCCAGCCGGACTAGCGGGAGTCATGGCTACAATGAGCAGTTCTTC. It is translated as CASRTSGSHGYNEQFF.